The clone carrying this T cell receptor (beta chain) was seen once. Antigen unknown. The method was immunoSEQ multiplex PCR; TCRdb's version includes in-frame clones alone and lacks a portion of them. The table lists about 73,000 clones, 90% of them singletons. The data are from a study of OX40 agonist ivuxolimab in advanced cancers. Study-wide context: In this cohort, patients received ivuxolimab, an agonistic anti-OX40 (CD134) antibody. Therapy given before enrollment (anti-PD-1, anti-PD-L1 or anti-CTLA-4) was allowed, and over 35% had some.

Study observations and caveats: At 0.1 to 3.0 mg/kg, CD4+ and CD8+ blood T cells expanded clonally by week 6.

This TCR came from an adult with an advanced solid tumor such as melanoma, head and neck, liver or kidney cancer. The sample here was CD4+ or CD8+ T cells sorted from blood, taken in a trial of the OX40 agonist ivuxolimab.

CDR3 sequence reads: CASSSDTGELFF. For the CDR3, the DNA is TGCGCCAGCAGTTCGGACACCGGGGAGCTGTTTTTT. The rearrangement links TRBV5-1 to TRBJ2-2; D remains unclear. V shed 5 bases and J shed 3 bases, with 5 bases lying between them. The CDR3 runs to 12 residues. CDR1 is SGHRS and CDR2 is YFSETQ in the germline V gene.